What follows are 28 T cell receptor beta chains derived from one specimen sequenced in a study of cytomegalovirus exposure and HLA in healthy donors. In the PCR, 60 Vbeta and 13 Jbeta primers were used. Repertoires were generated with immunoSEQ multiplex PCR, while TCRdb's copy carries only in-frame clones and drops some. The sample comprises about 170,000 clones, approximately 88% of which are singletons, and 0.95% to 1.5% rests with the top ten. Input material: PBMCs. All receptors come from a boy between 2 and 10 years old in good health and CMV-seronegative.

V is TRBV19 and J is TRBJ2-1; no clear D. The CDR3 runs 13 residues. Trimming stripped 1 base from V and 7 bases from J, with 8 bases between. Per germline, CDR1 LNHDA and CDR2 SQIVND (reference sequence). The chain's CDR3 is CASSIGNRNEQFF. The CDR3 DNA sequence: TGTGCCAGTAGTATAGGTAATCGGAATGAGCAGTTCTTC. Based on the CDR3 plus reference TRBV19 and TRBJ2-1, the full variable domain is DGGITQSPKYLFRKEGQNVTLSCEQNLNHDAMYWYRQDPGQGLRLIYYSQIVNDFQKGDIAEGYSVSREKKESFPLTVTSAQKNPTAFYLCASSIGNRNEQFFGPGTRLTVL.

The genes are TRBV6-6 and TRBJ1-2; 8 nucleotides line up with TRBD1. Germline CDR1 MNHNY, CDR2 SVGAGI (reference sequence). The CDR3 runs 11 residues. J lost 6 bases, V lost 8 bases, and 2 bases had no gene match. The CDR3: CASDRGHGYTF. Here the CDR3 DNA reads TGTGCCAGCGACAGGGGACATGGCTACACCTTC.

The chain carries TRBV5-6 and TRBJ2-5; perhaps TRBD1 as D (5 bases). This CDR3 has 14 amino acids. V lost 0 bases to trimming and J lost 5 bases, with 11 bases between them. CDR1 is SGHDT and CDR2 is YYEEEE in the germline V gene. The DNA of the CDR3 is TGTGCCAGCAGCTTGGCATGGGGCGCGGAGACCCAGTACTTC. It is translated as CASSLAWGAETQYF.

The gene calls are TRBV4-3 and TRBJ2-5; TRBD2 is a possible D gene (6 bases). The CDR3 runs to 15 residues. Germline-derived CDR1 and CDR2 are LGHNA and YSLEER. Trimming shortened V by 0 bases and J by 2 bases, and 10 bases separated the two germline ends. The CDR3 sequence is CASSQDQGLQETQYF. CDR3 bases: TGCGCCAGCAGCCAAGATCAGGGACTTCAAGAGACCCAGTACTTC.

DNA of the CDR3: TGTGCCTGGAGTGTCAGGGGCTGGTCACCCCTCCACTTT. It translates to CAWSVRGWSPLHF. The chain is built from TRBV30 and TRBJ1-6, with D possibly TRBD1 on 6 matching bases. The CDR3 is 13 amino acids. V lost 0 bases, J lost 10 bases, and 10 bases lay in between. CDR1 and CDR2 (germline): GTSNPN, SVGIG (reference sequence).

V is TRBV7-2 and J is TRBJ2-1; 11 nucleotides agree with TRBD2. The V segment lost 3 bases and the J segment 7 bases; nucleotides outside the gene matches: 5. The CDR3 runs 15 residues. In germline, CDR1 is SGHTA, CDR2 FQGNSA. CDR3 sequence reads: CASSLGLAVQNEQFF. The CDR3 coding sequence is TGTGCCAGCAGCTTGGGACTAGCGGTACAGAATGAGCAGTTCTTC.

This chain uses TRBV4-3 with TRBJ1-2; D remains ambiguous. The V end was cut by 0 bases, the J end by 5 bases, with 19 bases between. CDR3 size: 17 residues. The germline V gene has CDR1 LGHNA and CDR2 YSLEER. The CDR3 reads CASSQEIRPHDSYGYTF. The CDR3 coding sequence is TGCGCCAGCAGCCAAGAAATTAGGCCCCATGACTCATATGGCTACACCTTC.

The rearrangement links TRBV4-2 to TRBJ2-3; possible D gene TRBD2, 5 bases. V was cut by 0 bases and J by 4 bases, with 14 bases left in between. CDR3 length: 16 amino acids. Germline lookup yields CDR1 LGHNA and CDR2 YNFKEQ. The chain's CDR3 is CASSQDSSRAADTQYF. The CDR3 DNA reads TGTGCCAGCAGCCAAGATTCGTCGAGAGCGGCAGATACGCAGTATTTT.

This chain links TRBV7-9 with TRBJ2-3; maybe TRBD2 (6 bases). CDR1 is SEHNR and CDR2 is FQNEAQ in the germline V gene (reference sequence). The V end was cut by 5 bases, the J end by 1 base, with 13 bases between. The CDR3 totals 15 residues. The CDR3 DNA follows: TGTGCCAGCAGCCCATCGGGACTCCGCACAGATACGCAGTATTTT. Translation gives CASSPSGLRTDTQYF.

V is TRBV5-5 and J is TRBJ2-7; no clear D. This CDR3 spans 14 amino acids. Trimming took 0 bases from V and 0 from J, leaving 7 bases between them. Germline CDR1 and CDR2: SGHKS and YYEKEE (reference sequence). The CDR3 is CASSLAPSSYEQYF. CDR3 sequence (DNA): TGTGCCAGCAGCTTGGCTCCGAGCTCCTACGAGCAGTACTTC. The whole variable domain, filled in from reference TRBV5-5 and TRBJ2-7, reads DAGVTQSPTHLIKTRGQQVTLRCSPISGHKSVSWYQQVLGQGPQFIFQYYEKEERGRGNFPDRFSARQFPNYSSELNVNALLLGDSALYLCASSLAPSSYEQYFGPGTRLTVT.

The chain links TRBV6-5 to TRBJ2-1; D might be TRBD2 (6 bases). This CDR3 is built from 13 residues. Germline V lookup: CDR1 MNHEY, CDR2 SVGAGI. Trimming cost V 1 base and J 6 bases, with 7 bases left between them. The chain's CDR3 is CASSYFGGNEQFF. In DNA, the CDR3 is TGTGCCAGCAGTTACTTCGGGGGCAATGAGCAGTTCTTC.

CDR3 amino acids: CASSSSGRSHEQYF. In DNA, the CDR3 is TGTGCCAGCAGCTCCAGCGGGAGGTCCCACGAGCAGTACTTC. The chain carries TRBV11-2 and TRBJ2-7, with TRBD2 matching 9 bases. Trimming removed 4 bases from V and 5 bases from J; junction bases left unmatched: 6. CDR3 size: 14 residues. Germline CDR1 reads SGHAT; CDR2 reads FQNNGV.

The J gene is TRBJ1-1, the V gene TRBV27; TRBD1 matches 8 bases. After removal of 6 bases from V and 1 base from J, the junction contained 7 bases not matched to a gene. Germline V lookup: CDR1 MNHEY, CDR2 SMNVEV (reference sequence). CDR3 length: 15 residues. The CDR3 loop is CASRKYRGENTEAFF. CDR3 sequence (DNA): TGTGCCAGCAGGAAATACAGGGGGGAGAACACTGAAGCTTTCTTT.

This clone appeared once. This chain uses TRBV2 with TRBJ2-4; 8 nucleotides line up with TRBD1. The V and J ends lost 7 bases and 2 bases, in that order; junction bases with no gene match: 10. This CDR3 spans 16 amino acids. Per the germline V gene, CDR1 is SNHLY and CDR2 is FYNNEI. DNA for the CDR3: TGTGCCAGCATAAAGGACAGGGCTGGTACCAAAAACATTCAGTACTTC. Its protein product is CASIKDRAGTKNIQYF.

In nucleotides, the CDR3 is TGTGCCAGCGGGAGACAGGTTACCGGGGAGCTGTTTTTT. This encodes CASGRQVTGELFF. The V call is TRBV25-1, the J call TRBJ2-2; D is possibly TRBD1 (6 bases). CDR3 length: 13 amino acids. Germline lookup yields CDR1 MGHDK and CDR2 SYGVNS. The V gene lost 8 bases and the J gene lost 5 bases, with 12 bases spanning the gap.

In its sample, this clone was seen a few times. V gene TRBV6-6 combines with J gene TRBJ1-2; a weak D match, TRBD1 (5 bases). This CDR3 contains 15 residues. Germline-derived CDR1 and CDR2 are MNHNY and SVGAGI (reference sequence). V dropped 6 bases and J dropped 3 bases, with 17 bases sitting between them. CDR3 sequence: CASRTNTGPYYGYTF. CDR3 DNA: TGTGCCAGCAGGACGAACACAGGACCTTACTATGGCTACACCTTC.

V and J are TRBV6-6 and TRBJ2-7; weak D call: TRBD1 (6 bases). Looked up from germline, CDR1 is MNHNY and CDR2 is SVGAGI (reference sequence). V lost 5 bases to trimming and J lost 1 base, with 15 bases between them. The CDR3 extends over 15 amino acids. The CDR3: CASSGWLRGSYEQYV. The CDR3 nucleotides are TGTGCCAGCAGTGGTTGGCTCAGGGGATCCTACGAGCAGTACGTC.

Here the CDR3 reads CASSYLTGLAAQHF. The DNA of the CDR3 is TGTGCCAGCAGTTACCTGACAGGATTAGCTGCCCAGCATTTT. This sequence joins TRBV6-6 and TRBJ1-5; possible D gene TRBD1, 6 bases. CDR3 length: 14 amino acids. The germline V gene encodes CDR1 MNHNY and CDR2 SVGAGI (reference sequence). V was trimmed by 2 bases and J by 11 bases, leaving 16 bases between them.

The rearrangement joins TRBV30 to TRBJ2-5; D not resolved. Germline V gene lookup returns CDR1 GTSNPN and CDR2 SVGIG (reference sequence). The V end was cut by 0 bases, the J end by 2 bases, with 7 bases between. The CDR3 spans 13 residues. Here the CDR3 DNA reads TGTGCCTGGAGTGTGGCCGGGCAAGAGACCCAGTACTTC. Translating it yields CAWSVAGQETQYF.

This chain uses TRBV10-3 with TRBJ2-3; D remains ambiguous. V was clipped by 0 bases and J by 4 bases, with 17 bases between them. CDR3 size: 17 residues. Germline assignment: CDR1 ENHRY and CDR2 SYGVKD. DNA of the CDR3: TGTGCCATCAGTGAGTCCACGACGCACCTAGGCGCAGATACGCAGTATTTT. Protein: CAISESTTHLGADTQYF.

This clone was counted between two and nine times. The chain carries TRBV21-1 and TRBJ1-4. TRBV21-1 is deemed a pseudogene. The CDR3 totals 13 residues. CDR3 region: CASRRGKEEKLFF. CDR3 DNA: TGTGCCAGCCGGAGGGGCAAGGAGGAAAAACTGTTTTTT.

The rearrangement links TRBV15 to TRBJ1-1; 8 nucleotides match TRBD1. Germline CDR1 LNHNV, CDR2 YYDKDF (reference sequence). CDR3 length: 15 residues. V gave up 3 bases and J gave up 4 bases; unmatched junction bases: 7. CDR3 sequence: CATSSYRGEGTEAFF. The CDR3 DNA reads TGTGCCACCAGCAGTTACAGGGGGGAGGGCACTGAAGCTTTCTTT. Looking up the rest from reference TRBV15 and TRBJ1-1 gives the full variable domain: DAMVIQNPRYQVTQFGKPVTLSCSQTLNHNVMYWYQQKSSQAPKLLFHYYDKDFNNEADTPDNFQSRRPNTSFCFLDIRSPGLGDTAMYLCATSSYRGEGTEAFFGQGTRLTVV.

V and J are TRBV5-1 and TRBJ2-1, with TRBD2 identical over 9 bases. Germline lookup yields CDR1 SGHRS and CDR2 YFSETQ. There are 17 residues in the CDR3. V lost 0 bases and J lost 8; bases outside the gene matches: 12. DNA of the CDR3: TGCGCCAGCAGCTTGGCCGAATTAGCGGGAGTTGGCGATGAGCAGTTCTTC. It specifies CASSLAELAGVGDEQFF.

This clone showed up just a few times. The chain has TRBV7-2 and TRBJ2-3, with 8 positions matching TRBD2. CDR1 is SGHTA, CDR2 FQGNSA, per germline. The CDR3 sequence is 16 residues long. With 5 bases clipped from V and 0 bases from J, the junction kept 7 bases outside the gene matches. CDR3 amino acids: CASSATSGPSTDTQYF. CDR3 nucleotide sequence: TGTGCCAGCAGCGCCACTAGCGGACCTAGCACAGATACGCAGTATTTT.

This clone was seen more than once but under ten times. The chain recombines TRBV15 with TRBJ2-5, with 9 bases identical to TRBD2. Trimming removed 0 bases from V and 2 bases from J; junction bases left unmatched: 4. CDR3 size: 16 residues. Per germline, CDR1 LNHNV and CDR2 YYDKDF (reference sequence). The CDR3 spells CATSRDRAGGQETQYF. The CDR3, as DNA: TGTGCCACCAGCAGAGATCGAGCGGGAGGTCAAGAGACCCAGTACTTC.

This chain connects TRBV6-5 to TRBJ1-2; D might be TRBD1 (5 bases). The CDR3 totals 15 residues. The germline gives CDR1 MNHEY, CDR2 SVGAGI. The V end was cut by 7 bases, the J end by 1 base, with 16 bases between. CDR3 bases: TGTGCCAGCACCCAAGGGGTGTATGATAACTATGGCTACACCTTC. It codes for CASTQGVYDNYGYTF.

The chain uses TRBV5-1 and TRBJ2-5, with D perhaps matching TRBD1 (5 bases). The J call is doubtful: the DNA matches TRBJ2-7 better. There are 15 residues in the CDR3. The germline V gene encodes CDR1 SGHRS and CDR2 YFSETQ. This CDR3 reads CASSKQDFPSYEQYF. CDR3 nucleotide sequence: TGCGCCAGCAGCAAACAGGATTTCCCCTCCTACGAGCAGTACTTC.

The J gene is TRBJ1-5, the V gene TRBV6-9, with D maybe TRBD1 (6 bases). CDR1 is MNHGY, CDR2 SVAAGI, per germline. The CDR3 runs 14 residues. The ends were cut back, 3 bases at V and 3 bases at J, with 9 bases in the middle. CDR3 in amino acids: CASSYGQYNQPQHF. The CDR3 coding sequence is TGTGCCAGCAGTTACGGACAGTACAATCAGCCCCAGCATTTT.